This T cell receptor (beta chain) emerged from a study of beta chain features in type 1 diabetes (dated by TCRdb to the late 2010s). Regarding the study in general: Patients and healthy donors did not differ in mean age, gender distribution, total cell number or subset yield. A total of approximately 100,000,000 sorted cells were examined across all samples, and the number of cells per subset was strongly correlated with RNA yield. The study compared the TCRB repertoires of sorted circulating CD4+ T cell subsets in recently diagnosed type 1 diabetes patients with those in matched healthy donors. Naive and central memory subsets were obtained from all 30 or so donors, but regulatory and stem cell-like memory subsets were isolated from only 8 patients and roughly 8 healthy donors. Points the paper makes about the study in general: Type 1 diabetes patients showed a moderate but significant shortening of TCRB CDR3 length in all four CD4+ subsets. Only small numbers of individuals were included in the HLA sub-analyses, which left unresolved whether HLA type had any influence on TCRB rearrangement. PCR might favor shorter templates, but patient and control samples were amplified and corrected together, so any skew would affect both groups equally. Because cDNA rather than genomic DNA was sequenced, highly expressing activated cells could have been over-represented, although no difference in activation and CD3 levels was found between groups. Naive, central memory and regulatory TCRB repertoires appeared more similar among patients than among healthy donors. Patients with type 1 diabetes made fewer insertions and deleted more nucleotides at VDJ recombination sites, implying thymic rearrangement abnormalities.

This clone was counted between two and nine times. Its antigen has not been determined. The record has no base qualities; no much larger clone is one base away. V lost 1 base and J lost 7 bases; the stretch between them is 16 bases long. The CDR3 contains 15 residues, cysteine and phenylalanine counted. The DNA shown is the 45-base CDR3, in frame from base 1. From a lookup of the germline V gene, CDR1 and CDR2 are SGHDN and FVKESK. Each donor gave one peripheral blood draw, roughly 110 mL on average, collected into heparinised tubes. Naive, central memory, regulatory and stem cell-like memory CD4+ T cells were sorted on a BD FACSAria II using a panel including CD45RO, CCR7, CD25, CD127, CD95 and CD27. All sorted populations exceeded 98% purity. PBMCs were separated immediately by Lymphoprep density gradient centrifugation and were stained directly, without being cultured. So that batch effects would be minimized, each experiment stained and sorted samples in pairs, pairing one healthy donor with one patient.

The entire isolated RNA was reverse transcribed using the High Capacity cDNA Reverse Transcription Kit, and thus expressed TCRB transcripts were sequenced. Deep immunoSEQ sequencing was applied to naive, central memory and regulatory T cell samples, giving an average of around 4 million total reads per sample. Sorted cells were lysed in RLT buffer and RNA was extracted with DNase-treated RNeasy Micro or Mini kits, depending on cell number. Each cell subset was processed separately to prevent cross-contamination, with patient and healthy donor samples processed together. The immunoSEQ multiplex PCR was used to amplify TCRB sequences from cDNA, yielding 87-bp fragments that span the CDR3 region. Sequencing of the amplicons was performed on the Illumina HiSeq platform. The authors' analysis ran thus. PCR bias was computationally corrected using synthetic template baselines, reads within Hamming distance 2 were collapsed, and singletons that could not be merged were discarded. By aligning reads against IMGT, V, D and J genes, CDR3 length, and insertions or deletions at six rearrangement sites were assigned. Within each subset, clonotype counts were normalized to the number of sorted cells before true diversity and Gini coefficients were calculated with the tcR R package. The overlap coefficient, calculated on TCRB nucleotide sequences, was used to measure repertoire sharing. Out-of-frame TCRB sequences from naive cells were analyzed as a proxy for the pre-selection repertoire. TCRdb provides this immuneACCESS table in a form limited to in-frame rearrangements. Some clones are lacking; in checked studies, under half of them reflect an unresolved V gene, and why the rest are absent is not known. From that table come the V and J calls and clone size; the DNA was used to work out D and trimming. This sample has about 740,000 clones in its table, and around an eighth of those were observed once. The ten largest clones take up 0.022% of the sample.

The source material was naive CD4+ T cells from blood. Sample cell subset or site, as interpreted from the label and publication: true naive CD4+ T cells. The receptor was derived from a man aged 18 to 35 with type 1 diabetes. The rearrangement joined TRBV14 to TRBJ2-5, with TRBD2 as a weak D call on 6 bases. In nucleotides, the sequence is TGTGCCAGCAGCCAAGTAGGGACTCCCGTTGGGACCCAGTACTTC. Its protein is CASSQVGTPVGTQYF.